This is a list of T cell receptor beta chains from one sample in a study of cytomegalovirus exposure and HLA in healthy donors. Sequenced by immunoSEQ multiplex PCR; TCRdb stores in-frame clones only, minus some. Among approximately 190,000 clones listed, more than 65% were seen once. Specimen: PBMCs. The receptors were sampled from a woman younger than 45 in good health and CMV-seronegative. Both conserved end residues are part of each CDR3. The D gene is left open where the match is weak. Rows give clone size only sometimes, using once, few, many, or a class for an expanded clone.

j_gene	len	v_gene	d_gene	abundance	CDR3nt	CDR3aa
TRBJ2-7	14	TRBV9	TRBD1	.	TGTGCCAGCAGCCCAACGGGACAGTCCTACGAGCAGTACTTC	CASSPTGQSYEQYF
TRBJ2-3	12	TRBV9	.	.	TGTGCCAGCAGCGTTAACACAGATACGCAGTATTTT	CASSVNTDTQYF
TRBJ2-3	14	TRBV19	.	.	TGTGCCAGTACCTGGGGCAGGAGCACAGATACGCAGTATTTT	CASTWGRSTDTQYF
TRBJ1-1	13	TRBV5-1	.	.	TGCGCCAGCAGCTTGGACACCGCGGGTGAAGCTTTCTTT	CASSLDTAGEAFF
TRBJ2-3	17	TRBV6-4	TRBD1	once	TGTGCCAGCAGTGAGGGGAAGACAGGGCCTCGGACAGATACGCAGTATTTT	CASSEGKTGPRTDTQYF
TRBJ2-1	17	TRBV5-4	TRBD2	.	TGTGCCAGCAGCTTGACTAGCGGGAGGTACGTGTACAATGAGCAGTTCTTC	CASSLTSGRYVYNEQFF
TRBJ2-7	13	TRBV29-1	TRBD1	.	TGCAGCGCTTCGACAGGGGCGCCCTACGAGCAGTACTTC	CSASTGAPYEQYF
TRBJ2-1	16	TRBV15	TRBD2	.	TGTGCCACCAGCAGAGGGTTAGCGGGAGGGTTCGTTGAGCAGTTCTTC	CATSRGLAGGFVEQFF
TRBJ2-7	19	TRBV21-1	.	.	TGTGCCAGCAGCAAAGGAGGAGGGCGACTAGCGGGAGCCTCCTACGAGCAGTACTTC	CASSKGGGRLAGASYEQYF
TRBJ2-1	14	TRBV5-1	.	.	TGCGCCAGCAGCTTGGGACTCGCATACAATGAGCAGTTCTTC	CASSLGLAYNEQFF
TRBJ2-5	15	TRBV5-1	.	.	TGCGCCAGCAGCTTCGGGGACGCCAGGGGAGAGACCCAGTACTTC	CASSFGDARGETQYF
TRBJ2-7	13	TRBV5-1	.	.	TGCGCCAGCAGCGACGGACAGACCTACGAGCAGTACTTC	CASSDGQTYEQYF
TRBJ1-2	16	TRBV27	TRBD1	.	TGTGCCAGCAGCTCACAGGGGCCCGCGGAACTTTATGGCTACACCTTC	CASSSQGPAELYGYTF
TRBJ1-2	16	TRBV27	TRBD1	.	TGTGCCAGCAGTGGGACAGGGGTACCCCCAAACTATGGCTACACCTTC	CASSGTGVPPNYGYTF
TRBJ2-1	15	TRBV5-1	TRBD1	.	TGCGCCAGCAGCTTGGGTGGGACAGGGGACAATGAGCAGTTCTTC	CASSLGGTGDNEQFF
TRBJ2-2	15	TRBV27	TRBD1	once	TGTGCCACCAGAGACAGGGGGCCTAACACTGGGGAGCTGTTTTTT	CATRDRGPNTGELFF
TRBJ1-3	18	TRBV7-8	TRBD1	.	TGTGCCAGCACCCCAACCTATGGGACAGGATTCTCTGGAAACACCATATATTTT	CASTPTYGTGFSGNTIYF
TRBJ1-3	13	TRBV2	.	once	TGTGCCAGCGTCAGGGGCTCTGGAAACACCATATATTTT	CASVRGSGNTIYF